These 5 T cell receptor beta chains were sequenced from one sample in a study of blood T cell repertoires in COVID-19. Produced via immunoSEQ multiplex PCR; TCRdb's table is partial and in-frame only. Of 250,000 to 400,000 clones in the sample, 88% were seen once. Sample: peripheral blood. The receptors here all came from a woman aged 25 to 39 with COVID-19, enrolled during active disease.

This chain links TRBV5-1 with TRBJ2-7; TRBD1 matches 9 bases. CDR1 and CDR2 from the germline V gene are SGHRS and YFSETQ. There are 14 residues in the CDR3. V lost 5 bases to trimming and J lost 5 bases; unmatched junction nucleotides: 8. DNA of the CDR3: TGCGCCAGCAGTACCGGGACAGGGCCCAACGAGCAGTACTTC. It is translated as CASSTGTGPNEQYF.

This chain joins TRBV29-1 and TRBJ1-2; perhaps TRBD1 as D (5 bases). The germline gives CDR1 SQVTM, CDR2 ANQGSEA. Trimming removed 1 base from V and 7 bases from J, with 7 bases in between. The CDR3 spans 11 residues. CDR3 sequence reads: CSVEGRAGYTF. CDR3 nucleotides: TGCAGCGTTGAAGGCAGGGCTGGCTACACCTTC. Full variable domain (remainder filled in from reference TRBV29-1 and TRBJ1-2): SAVISQKPSRDICQRGTSLTIQCQVDSQVTMMFWYRQQPGQSLTLIATANQGSEATYESGFVIDKFPISRPNLTFSTLTVSNMSPEDSSIYLCSVEGRAGYTFGSGTRLTVV.

The V call is TRBV19, the J call TRBJ2-1, with D perhaps matching TRBD1 (7 bases). The CDR3 length is 11 residues. The germline V and J ends were trimmed by 9 bases and 9 bases, with 12 bases remaining between them. Germline CDR1 LNHDA, CDR2 SQIVND (reference sequence). The CDR3 loop reads CASRGVGEQFF. The DNA of the CDR3 is TGTGCCAGCAGGGGGGTGGGTGAGCAGTTCTTC. Complete variable domain (other parts from reference TRBV19 and TRBJ2-1): DGGITQSPKYLFRKEGQNVTLSCEQNLNHDAMYWYRQDPGQGLRLIYYSQIVNDFQKGDIAEGYSVSREKKESFPLTVTSAQKNPTAFYLCASRGVGEQFFGPGTRLTVL.

The chain combines TRBV18 with TRBJ1-2, with D possibly being TRBD1 (6 bases). Trimming cost V 3 bases and J 3 bases, with 8 bases left between them. The CDR3 totals 13 residues. Germline CDR1 KGHSH, CDR2 LQKENI. DNA for the CDR3: TGTGCCAGCTCACCTGGACAGCACTATGGCTACACCTTC. This codes for CASSPGQHYGYTF.

The chain combines TRBV7-6 with TRBJ2-6; D is perhaps TRBD1 (5 bases). The CDR3 is 15 amino acids. Between the trimmed V and J ends, which lost 6 bases and 0 bases, there was a span of 9 bases. The V gene's germline CDR1 is SGHVS and CDR2 FNYEAQ. CDR3 bases: TGTGCCAGCAGAAAAAGGGGCTCTGGGGCCAACGTCCTGACTTTC. Amino acid sequence: CASRKRGSGANVLTF. The variable domain in full, with the rest retrieved from reference TRBV7-6 and TRBJ2-6, is GAGVSQSPRYKVTKRGQDVALRCDPISGHVSLYWYRQALGQGPEFLTYFNYEAQQDKSGLPNDRFSAERPEGSISTLTIQRTEQRDSAMYRCASRKRGSGANVLTFGAGSRLTVL.